One sample yielded the 30 T cell receptor beta chains listed below, sequenced in a study of T cell repertoires in cytomegalovirus infection (dated by TCRdb to about 2019). TCRdb shows the sequencer as Illumina HiSeq 1500. TCRdb reprocessed the public reads (quality trimming at Q25 with fastp, clone calling with MiXCR) and kept in-frame beta chains. One record per CDR3 amino acid sequence lists the most common genes and DNA. Across this sample there are about 240,000 distinct CDR3 sequences, with over 9% seen only once. Jointly, the top ten make up 1.5% to 2% of the sample. Sequencing was done on a sample of PBMCs. The receptors here all came from a human donor in good health (CMV status not recorded). Some clones in this sample may be carry-over from other donors' samples.

This clonotype was seen many times. The rearrangement joins TRBV7-2 to TRBJ1-2; D is undetermined. This CDR3 is built from 13 residues. Trimming stripped 7 bases from V and 0 bases from J, with 9 bases between. The germline gives CDR1 SGHTA, CDR2 FQGNSA. CDR3 coding DNA: TGTGCCAGCACCCCTTACACTAACTATGGCTACACCTTC. Amino acid sequence: CASTPYTNYGYTF.

Note on this clonotype: With a much larger clone just one base away, this may be a read error. V usage is TRBV7-3 and J usage is TRBJ2-7, with D uncertain. CDR1 and CDR2 (germline): SGHTA, FQGTGA. The CDR3 loop spans 12 amino acids. Trimming cost V 5 bases and J 3 bases, with 8 bases left between them. The CDR3 DNA sequence: TGTGCCAGCAGCGGAGATTACTACGAGCAGTACTTC. It translates to CASSGDYYEQYF.

This clonotype was counted many times. The V and J genes are TRBV7-2 and TRBJ2-7, with 8 nucleotides matching TRBD1. V shed 5 bases and J 4 bases; nucleotides not matched to a gene: 10. This CDR3 has 15 residues. The V gene's germline CDR1 is SGHTA and CDR2 FQGNSA. CDR3: CASSPRTGYWYEQYF. CDR3 DNA: TGTGCCAGCAGCCCTCGGACAGGGTACTGGTACGAGCAGTACTTC.

The chain links TRBV29-1 to TRBJ2-7; D is unresolved. Germline-derived CDR1 and CDR2 are SQVTM and ANQGSEA. V was cut by 6 bases and J by 2 bases, with 8 bases left in between. This CDR3 region has 11 residues. CDR3 loop: CSVGSTYEQYF. In DNA form, the CDR3 reads TGCAGCGTGGGGTCTACCTACGAGCAGTACTTC.

This clonotype was recorded at least ten times. The chain recombines TRBV10-3 with TRBJ2-2, with unresolved D. Trimming shortened V by 2 bases and J by 5 bases, and 12 bases separated the two germline ends. This CDR3 is 15 amino acids long. The V gene's germline CDR1 is ENHRY and CDR2 SYGVKD. The CDR3 is CAISEPSAPTGELFF. The CDR3, as DNA: TGTGCCATCAGTGAGCCGTCAGCTCCGACCGGGGAGCTGTTTTTT.

This clonotype was counted many times. The chain combines TRBV28 with TRBJ1-5; tentatively, D is TRBD1 (6 bases). Trimming stripped 6 bases from V and 7 bases from J, with 13 bases between. This CDR3 spans 13 amino acids. CDR1 and CDR2 (germline): MDHEN, SYDVKM. The CDR3 protein is CASSQDRIQPQHF. CDR3 DNA sequence: TGTGCCAGCAGCCAGGACAGAATCCAGCCCCAGCATTTT.

V usage is TRBV28 and J usage is TRBJ1-1; D is perhaps TRBD1 (6 bases). The CDR3 length is 13 residues. Germline V gives CDR1 MDHEN, CDR2 SYDVKM. Trimming removed 6 bases at V and 5 bases at J, with 13 bases between. The CDR3 sequence is CASSSEGGTEAFF. The CDR3 nucleotides are TGTGCCAGCAGCTCGGAGGGGGGGACTGAAGCTTTCTTT. Together with reference TRBV28 and TRBJ1-1, the CDR3 gives the full variable domain: DVKVTQSSRYLVKRTGEKVFLECVQDMDHENMFWYRQDPGLGLRLIYFSYDVKMKEKGDIPEGYSVSREKKERFSLILESASTNQTSMYLCASSSEGGTEAFFGQGTRLTVV.

This clonotype has ten or more counts. V usage is TRBV7-2 and J usage is TRBJ2-3; D gene ambiguous. The V gene lost 4 bases and the J gene lost 4 bases, with 12 bases spanning the gap. This CDR3 is 14 amino acids long. CDR1 is SGHTA, CDR2 FQGNSA, per germline. The CDR3 region is CASSWASQADTQYF. CDR3 coding DNA: TGTGCCAGCAGCTGGGCCTCCCAGGCAGATACGCAGTATTTT.

This clonotype was picked up many times. This sequence joins TRBV11-2 and TRBJ2-3; maybe TRBD2 (6 bases). The germline gives CDR1 SGHAT, CDR2 FQNNGV. The CDR3 has 13 amino acids. Between the trimmed V and J ends, which lost 5 bases and 7 bases, there was a span of 13 bases. The CDR3 reads CASSAAGTHTQYF. CDR3 sequence (DNA): TGTGCCAGCAGCGCCGCCGGGACTCATACGCAGTATTTT. The full variable domain, completed using reference TRBV11-2 and TRBJ2-3, is EAGVAQSPRYKIIEKRQSVAFWCNPISGHATLYWYQQILGQGPKLLIQFQNNGVVDDSQLPKDRFSAERLKGVDSTLKIQPAKLEDSAVYLCASSAAGTHTQYFGPGTRLTVL.

This clonotype appeared many times. The chain couples TRBV11-2 to TRBJ2-4, with D perhaps TRBD1 or TRBD2 (6 bases each). Germline assignment: CDR1 SGHAT and CDR2 FQNNGV. The CDR3 spans 13 residues. Trimming removed 7 bases at V and 8 bases at J, with 15 bases between. For the CDR3, the DNA is TGTGCCAGCACCCCGGCGGGACACTACATTCAGTACTTC. Translated: CASTPAGHYIQYF.

This clonotype was seen at least ten times. One junction end does not reproduce the germline sequence, and a read error may be involved. The J gene is TRBJ2-1, the V gene TRBV29-1, with D possibly matching TRBD2 (6 bases). Looked up from germline, CDR1 is SQVTM and CDR2 is ANQGSEA. The CDR3 is made up of 10 amino acids. The CDR3 DNA is TGCAGCGGTGGAACGGAGGGAAACGTCTTC. Translating it yields CSGGTEGNVF.

At least ten counts were recorded for this clonotype. A read error may account for a junction end that differs from germline. This rearrangement joins TRBV7-2 to TRBJ1-2, with TRBD1 matching 7 bases. The CDR3 sequence is 9 residues long. Germline CDR1 is SGHTA and CDR2 is FQGNSA. CDR3 bases: TGTGCCAGCAGCCGGACAGGCCCCTTC. Amino acids: CASSRTGPF. The full variable domain, with the rest looked up from reference TRBV7-2 and TRBJ1-2, is GAGVSQSPSNKVTEKGKDVELRCDPISGHTALYWYRQSLGQGLEFLIYFQGNSAPDKSGLPSDRFSAERTGGSVSTLTIQRTQQEDSAVYLCASSRTGPFGSGTRLTVV.

This clonotype has at least ten counts. CDR3 sequence: CASSSWPYEQYF. For the CDR3, the DNA is TGTGCCAGCAGCTCCTGGCCTTACGAGCAGTACTTC. V usage is TRBV7-9 and J usage is TRBJ2-7; D unclear. V was shortened by 4 bases and J by 4 bases, with 8 bases between the two germline ends. Germline-derived CDR1 and CDR2 are SEHNR and FQNEAQ (reference sequence). This CDR3 spans 12 amino acids.

This clonotype was seen at least ten times. The rearrangement uses TRBV27 and TRBJ2-7, with TRBD2 as a possible D gene (5 bases). CDR1 MNHEY and CDR2 SMNVEV come from the germline V gene (reference sequence). The V end was cut by 3 bases, the J end by 0 bases, with 12 bases between. The CDR3 has 15 amino acids. CDR3 sequence reads: CASSFEGTTSYEQYF. CDR3 DNA sequence: TGTGCCAGCAGTTTTGAGGGAACTACCTCCTACGAGCAGTACTTC.

The rearrangement joins TRBV28 to TRBJ1-2, with TRBD1 matching over 8 bases. The germline V gene has CDR1 MDHEN and CDR2 SYDVKM. With V trimmed by 6 bases and J by 8 bases, 11 bases remained unmatched. The CDR3 runs to 14 residues. The chain's CDR3 is CASSSLDRGVGYTF. CDR3 coding DNA: TGTGCCAGCAGCTCCCTCGACAGGGGAGTCGGCTACACCTTC.

This rearrangement joins TRBV29-1 to TRBJ2-1; 7 nucleotides agree with TRBD1. This CDR3 has 14 amino acids. Unmatched junction bases numbered 6, after V lost 2 bases and J lost 5 bases. Germline assignment: CDR1 SQVTM and CDR2 ANQGSEA. The CDR3 sequence is CSVESRDRHNEQFF. In DNA, the CDR3 is TGCAGCGTTGAATCCCGGGACAGACACAATGAGCAGTTCTTC.

At least ten counts were recorded for this clonotype. This rearrangement joins TRBV19 to TRBJ2-5; TRBD1 agrees at 7 bases. This CDR3 spans 14 amino acids. V trimming: 0 bases; J trimming: 4 bases; junction bases outside the gene matches: 2. CDR1 LNHDA and CDR2 SQIVND come from the germline V gene (reference sequence). CDR3 sequence: CASSIDHRGETQYF. In DNA form, the CDR3 reads TGTGCCAGTAGTATAGACCACAGGGGAGAGACCCAGTACTTC.

With respect to this clonotype: This sequence may be a read error, since a much larger clone differs from it by one base. The chain uses TRBV20-1 and TRBJ2-1; the match to TRBD2 covers 9 bases. In germline, CDR1 is DFQATT, CDR2 SNEGSKA (reference sequence). After removal of 0 bases from V and 4 bases from J, the junction contained 16 bases not matched to a gene. The CDR3 totals 19 residues. The CDR3 region is CSARDATSGWIPGYNEQFF. The DNA of the CDR3 is TGCAGTGCTAGAGACGCTACTAGCGGGTGGATCCCTGGGTACAATGAGCAGTTCTTC.

The sample holds many counts of this clonotype. The junction and the germline gene differ at one end; a read error may be behind it. This chain links TRBV12-5 with TRBJ1-5, with D uncertain. The CDR3 sequence is 12 residues long. The germline gives CDR1 LGHNT, CDR2 FRNRAP. The CDR3 bases are TGTGCTAGTTGTTTTTCGGATCAGCCCCAGCATTTT. Translated, it gives CASCFSDQPQHF.

This clonotype turned up a few times. V usage is TRBV7-3 and J usage is TRBJ2-1; tentatively, D is TRBD1 (6 bases). The CDR3 has 15 residues. The germline gives CDR1 SGHTA, CDR2 FQGTGA. Trimming pared 6 bases from V and 4 bases from J, leaving 16 bases between. The CDR3 nucleotides are TGTGCCAGCAGTAAAGGGGGAAGGGGGTACAATGAGCAGTTCTTC. This gives the protein CASSKGGRGYNEQFF.

This clonotype has more than one count but fewer than ten. The chain has TRBV20-1 and TRBJ1-1; no reliable D call. This CDR3 spans 11 amino acids. Per the germline V gene, CDR1 is DFQATT and CDR2 is SNEGSKA (reference sequence). Trimming took off 3 bases at V and 10 bases at J, with 12 bases between the two ends. In nucleotides, the CDR3 is TGCAGTGCTAGTGCGCCCTTGGGAGCTTTCTTT. This translates into CSASAPLGAFF.

This clonotype was found many times. This rearrangement joins TRBV7-2 to TRBJ2-1, with 8 bases fitting TRBD1. The ends lost 1 base at V and 7 bases at J; junction bases unmatched: 3. This CDR3 is built from 14 residues. In germline, CDR1 is SGHTA, CDR2 FQGNSA. The CDR3 loop reads CASSLGTGKNEQFF. As DNA, the CDR3 is TGTGCCAGCAGCTTAGGGACAGGGAAGAATGAGCAGTTCTTC.

This clonotype came up many times. At one end, the junction sequence differs from germline, possibly due to a read error. V usage is TRBV7-6 and J usage is TRBJ2-2, with a possible D match to TRBD1 (6 bases). Germline assignment: CDR1 SGHVS and CDR2 FNYEAQ. The CDR3 sequence is 14 residues long. For the CDR3, the DNA is TGTGCCAGCAGAACAACAGGGAACTCCGGGGAGCTGTTTTTT. Its translation is CASRTTGNSGELFF.

This clonotype showed up just a few times. This rearrangement joins TRBV12-3 or TRBV12-4 to TRBJ1-5, with a weak D call TRBD1 (5 bases). The CDR3 contains 16 residues. V lost 3 bases and J lost 2, with 14 bases in between. CDR3 nucleotides: TGTGCCAGCAGTTTTTTACAGGCAGGCGGCAATCAGCCCCAGCATTTT. Translation gives CASSFLQAGGNQPQHF.

This clonotype came up many times. The chain recombines TRBV7-3 with TRBJ1-2; 12 positions match TRBD1. After removal of 4 bases from V and 8 bases from J, the junction contained 2 bases not matched to a gene. There are 13 residues in the CDR3. Germline V gene data show CDR1 as SGHTA and CDR2 as FQGTGA. CDR3 sequence (DNA): TGTGCCAGCAGCTCCGGGACAGGGGGCGGCTACACCTTC. It yields the protein CASSSGTGGGYTF.

This clonotype was recorded at least ten times. This chain links TRBV11-1 with TRBJ2-3, with TRBD2 matching 9 bases. V lost 5 bases and J lost 1; bases outside the gene matches: 13. From germline, CDR1 is SGHAT and CDR2 FQDESV (reference sequence). CDR3 length: 18 amino acids. The CDR3 reads CASSQRRLAGPGTDTQYF. In DNA, the CDR3 is TGTGCCAGCAGCCAAAGGAGGCTAGCGGGACCGGGCACAGATACGCAGTATTTT. Using reference TRBV11-1 and TRBJ2-3 for the parts outside the CDR3, the full variable domain is EAEVAQSPRYKITEKSQAVAFWCDPISGHATLYWYRQILGQGPELLVQFQDESVVDDSQLPKDRFSAERLKGVDSTLKIQPAELGDSAMYLCASSQRRLAGPGTDTQYFGPGTRLTVL.

In this sample, this clonotype turned up many times. The gene calls are TRBV7-3 and TRBJ2-5; D is undetermined. CDR3 size: 13 residues. V lost 5 bases and J lost 7, with 14 bases in between. The germline V gene has CDR1 SGHTA and CDR2 FQGTGA. DNA of the CDR3: TGTGCCAGCAGCCGTGGTGAACTCGGGACCCAGTACTTC. Translation: CASSRGELGTQYF.

The chain is built from TRBV10-3 and TRBJ2-3, with D possibly being TRBD2 (5 bases). This CDR3 comprises 15 residues. From germline, CDR1 is ENHRY and CDR2 SYGVKD. Trimming pared 11 bases from V and 0 bases from J, leaving 18 bases between. The CDR3 protein is CASTEEASSTDTQYF. The CDR3 nucleotides are TGTGCCTCGACCGAGGAGGCAAGCAGCACAGATACGCAGTATTTT.

This clonotype was counted only a few times. The chain has TRBV7-2 and TRBJ2-2; 7 bases are shared with TRBD2. Trimming at V came to 1 base and at J to 5 bases, leaving 4 bases not matched to a gene. Germline CDR1 is SGHTA and CDR2 is FQGNSA. This CDR3 is built from 15 residues. The CDR3 sequence: CASSLVGGSTGELFF. CDR3 bases: TGTGCCAGCAGCTTAGTGGGAGGGTCGACCGGGGAGCTGTTTTTT. Variable domain in full (rest from reference TRBV7-2 and TRBJ2-2): GAGVSQSPSNKVTEKGKDVELRCDPISGHTALYWYRQSLGQGLEFLIYFQGNSAPDKSGLPSDRFSAERTGGSVSTLTIQRTQQEDSAVYLCASSLVGGSTGELFFGEGSRLTVL.

This clonotype showed up just a few times. The chain has TRBV14 and TRBJ1-4; 8 bases match TRBD1. This CDR3 spans 16 amino acids. V dropped 6 bases and J dropped 8; count of bases not matched to a gene: 14. CDR1 is SGHDN and CDR2 is FVKESK in the germline V gene. CDR3 residues: CASSQPRQGILEKLFF. The CDR3 bases are TGTGCCAGCAGTCAGCCCCGACAGGGGATTTTGGAAAAACTGTTTTTT.